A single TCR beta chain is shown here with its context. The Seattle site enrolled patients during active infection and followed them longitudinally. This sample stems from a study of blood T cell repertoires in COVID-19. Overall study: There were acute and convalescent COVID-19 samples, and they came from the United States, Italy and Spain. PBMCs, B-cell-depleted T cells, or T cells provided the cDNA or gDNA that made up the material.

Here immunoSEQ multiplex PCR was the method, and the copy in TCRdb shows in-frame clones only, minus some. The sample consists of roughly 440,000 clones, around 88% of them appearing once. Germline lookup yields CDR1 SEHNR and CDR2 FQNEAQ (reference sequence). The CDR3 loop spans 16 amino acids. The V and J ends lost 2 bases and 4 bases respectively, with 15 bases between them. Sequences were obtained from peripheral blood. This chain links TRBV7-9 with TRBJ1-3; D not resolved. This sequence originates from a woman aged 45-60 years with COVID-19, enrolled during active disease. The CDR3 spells CASSLRQTIGGNTIYF. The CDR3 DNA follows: TGTGCCAGCAGCTTAAGGCAGACAATCGGAGGAAACACCATATATTTT.